Sequencing of this T cell receptor beta chain was carried out in a study of shared clonotypes between healthy human individuals. Libraries were prepared by immunoSEQ multiplex PCR; TCRdb keeps only in-frame clonotypes and omits some of them. Among over a million clones listed, approximately 80% were seen once. The V end was cut by 3 bases, the J end by 2 bases, with 20 bases between. The CDR3 runs 18 residues. Germline lookup yields CDR1 SGHNT and CDR2 YENEEA. Donors were healthy HIV-negative adults without recent acute infections or vaccinations. A CD45RA-negative memory subset and a CD45RA+ naive subset were separated from the CD4+ cells.

The rearrangement links TRBV11-3 to TRBJ1-5; possible D gene TRBD1, 6 bases. The sample consisted of memory CD4+ T cells from PBMCs. As to subset: CD45RA-negative fraction. The receptor's source is a young man in good health. Some clones in this sample may be carry-over from other donors' samples. CDR3 DNA: TGTGCCAGCAGCTTTACTCAGGACAGCCGGGGGGGCAATCAGCCCCAGCATTTT. Protein sequence: CASSFTQDSRGGNQPQHF.